This entry is about one TCR beta chain. Per the original data handling: Nucleated cell counts were estimated from reference gene primer amplification. The data were produced by immunoSEQ multiplex PCR, yet TCRdb's version contains in-frame clones alone and is incomplete. V and J calls and clone size are copied from that table; D and trimming were computed from the DNA. The table lists 60,000 to 80,000 clones, 85% of them singletons. The CDR3 runs to 13 residues. In germline, CDR1 is SGHRS, CDR2 YFSETQ. V dropped 0 bases and J dropped 7 bases, with 7 bases sitting between them. These data come from a study of blood T cell repertoires in COVID-19. About the study: The United States, Italy and Spain provided the acute and convalescent COVID-19 samples. The analysed material was cDNA or gDNA that came from T cells, B-cell-depleted T cells, or PBMCs.

The V and J genes are TRBV5-1 and TRBJ1-4; possibly TRBD1 for D (5 bases). Input material: peripheral blood. The TCR originated in a man aged 50 to 60 with acute or convalescent COVID-19. This CDR3 reads CASSLAQGEKLFF. The DNA of the CDR3 is TGCGCCAGCAGCTTGGCCCAGGGTGAAAAACTGTTTTTT.